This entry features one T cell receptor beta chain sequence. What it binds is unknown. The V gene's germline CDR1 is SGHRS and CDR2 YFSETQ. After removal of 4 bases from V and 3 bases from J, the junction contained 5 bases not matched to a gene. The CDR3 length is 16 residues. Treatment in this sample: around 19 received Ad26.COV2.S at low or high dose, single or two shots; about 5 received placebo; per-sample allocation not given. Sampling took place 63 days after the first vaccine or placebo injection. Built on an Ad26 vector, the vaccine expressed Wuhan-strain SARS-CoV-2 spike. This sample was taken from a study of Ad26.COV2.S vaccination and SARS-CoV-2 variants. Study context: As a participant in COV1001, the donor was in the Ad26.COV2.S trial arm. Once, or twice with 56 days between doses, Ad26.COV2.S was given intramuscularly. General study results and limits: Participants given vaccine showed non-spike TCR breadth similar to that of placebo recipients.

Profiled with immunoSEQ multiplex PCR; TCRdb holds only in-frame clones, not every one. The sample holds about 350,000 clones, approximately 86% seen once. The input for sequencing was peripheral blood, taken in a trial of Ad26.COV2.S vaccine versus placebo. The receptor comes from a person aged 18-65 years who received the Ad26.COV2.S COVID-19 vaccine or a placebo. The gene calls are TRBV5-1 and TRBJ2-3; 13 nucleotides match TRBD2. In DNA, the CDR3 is TGCGCCAGCAGCGTGAGGACTAGCGGGAGTACAGATACGCAGTATTTT. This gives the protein CASSVRTSGSTDTQYF.